Following are 16 T cell receptor beta chains from one sample sequenced in a study of cytomegalovirus exposure and HLA in healthy donors. The assay was immunoSEQ multiplex PCR, and TCRdb's table has in-frame clones only and misses some. The table includes fewer than 200,000 clones, approximately 96% detected once. The sequencing sample was made of PBMCs. Receptors were obtained from a woman under 30 in good health and CMV-seronegative.

This rearrangement joins TRBV4-3 to TRBJ1-5; a weak D match, TRBD1 (5 bases). This CDR3 contains 14 residues. Trimming left V 0 bases short and J 4 bases short, with 7 bases between. CDR1 is LGHNA and CDR2 is YSLEER in the germline V gene. The CDR3 bases are TGCGCCAGCAGCCAAGATGGGGGGAATCAGCCCCAGCATTTT. Translating gives CASSQDGGNQPQHF.

This rearrangement joins TRBV7-2 to TRBJ2-5; 12 nucleotides agree with TRBD2. The CDR3 runs to 17 residues. CDR1 is SGHTA, CDR2 FQGNSA, per germline. V lost 1 base, J lost 5 bases, and 8 bases stayed unmatched. The chain's CDR3 is CASSLDPSGGGKETQYF. The CDR3 nucleotides are TGTGCCAGCAGCTTAGACCCTAGCGGGGGGGGAAAGGAGACCCAGTACTTC.

The CDR3 region has the DNA TGTGCCAGCAGCTCCGCTAGCGCCCCACTGGACAATGAGCAGTTCTTC. It is translated as CASSSASAPLDNEQFF. V gene TRBV7-2 combines with J gene TRBJ2-1, with D tentatively TRBD2 (6 bases). Trimming stripped 4 bases from V and 5 bases from J, with 18 bases between. Germline assignment: CDR1 SGHTA and CDR2 FQGNSA. This CDR3 is built from 16 residues.

This rearrangement joins TRBV6-6 to TRBJ2-1, with 14 bases identical to TRBD2. The CDR3 runs to 15 residues. V lost 2 bases, J lost 12 bases, and 6 bases stayed unmatched. Per the germline V gene, CDR1 is MNHNY and CDR2 is SVGAGI (reference sequence). CDR3 DNA: TGTGCCAGCAGTTACGCGACTAGCGGGGGGGCAGGGCAGTTCTTC. This sequence encodes CASSYATSGGAGQFF.

This rearrangement joins TRBV18 to TRBJ2-1; weak D call: TRBD2 (5 bases). Trimming removed 4 bases at V and 2 bases at J, with 18 bases between. The V gene's germline CDR1 is KGHSH and CDR2 LQKENI. The CDR3 has 17 residues. The chain's CDR3 is CASSLPMRAPTYNEQFF. CDR3 bases: TGTGCCAGCTCACTCCCCATGAGGGCCCCAACCTACAATGAGCAGTTCTTC.

The rearrangement uses TRBV7-9 and TRBJ1-2; the match to TRBD1 covers 8 bases. With V trimmed by 5 bases and J by 3 bases, 8 bases remained unmatched. This CDR3 comprises 15 residues. The germline gives CDR1 SEHNR, CDR2 FQNEAQ (reference sequence). CDR3 sequence: CASSLETGVDYGYTF. CDR3 coding DNA: TGTGCCAGCAGCCTCGAGACAGGGGTGGACTATGGCTACACCTTC.

J is TRBJ1-5 and V is TRBV15; D is possibly TRBD1 (6 bases). The CDR3 contains 15 residues. Germline CDR1 LNHNV, CDR2 YYDKDF (reference sequence). The germline V and J ends were trimmed by 0 bases and 6 bases, with 12 bases remaining between them. CDR3: CATSRDRTDSQPQHF. The DNA of the CDR3 is TGTGCCACCAGCAGAGATAGGACAGACTCTCAGCCCCAGCATTTT.

The chain employs TRBV11-2 and TRBJ1-5, with 10 bases identical to TRBD1. Unmatched junction bases numbered 5, after V lost 5 bases and J lost 4 bases. This CDR3 contains 15 residues. The V gene's germline CDR1 is SGHAT and CDR2 FQNNGV. Here the CDR3 DNA reads TGTGCCAGCAGCCAAACGGGACAGGGGAATCAGCCCCAGCATTTT. This sequence encodes CASSQTGQGNQPQHF. Drawing the rest from reference TRBV11-2 and TRBJ1-5, the complete variable domain is EAGVAQSPRYKIIEKRQSVAFWCNPISGHATLYWYQQILGQGPKLLIQFQNNGVVDDSQLPKDRFSAERLKGVDSTLKIQPAKLEDSAVYLCASSQTGQGNQPQHFGDGTRLSIL.

This clone was picked up one time. V is TRBV7-2 and J is TRBJ2-7, with a possible D match to TRBD1 (5 bases). The ends were cut back, 5 bases at V and 7 bases at J, with 18 bases in the middle. The CDR3 has 14 residues. CDR1 is SGHTA, CDR2 FQGNSA, per germline. In nucleotides, the CDR3 is TGTGCCAGCAGCCCAATCCCCAGGGTTAGGGAGCAGTACTTC. Translation gives CASSPIPRVREQYF.

The rearrangement joins TRBV5-6 to TRBJ2-7, with TRBD1 matching 8 bases. The CDR3 covers 16 residues. CDR1 is SGHDT and CDR2 is YYEEEE in the germline V gene. J was trimmed by 2 bases and V by 2 bases; bases with no gene match: 9. CDR3 amino acids: CASSFLARDRTYEQYF. For the CDR3, the DNA is TGTGCCAGCAGCTTCCTGGCGAGGGACAGGACCTACGAGCAGTACTTC.

This CDR3 reads CASSLAARGAVRTGELFF. The CDR3 DNA sequence: TGCGCCAGCAGCTTGGCCGCCCGGGGGGCCGTAAGGACCGGGGAGCTGTTTTTT. The chain links TRBV5-1 to TRBJ2-2, with D possibly matching TRBD2 (7 bases). Trimming removed 0 bases from V and 5 bases from J, with 20 bases in between. The CDR3 contains 18 residues. Germline V gives CDR1 SGHRS, CDR2 YFSETQ.

The CDR3 region is CASSLRQEPYEQYF. CDR3 nucleotides: TGTGCCAGCTCACTCCGACAGGAGCCCTACGAGCAGTACTTC. This rearrangement joins TRBV18 to TRBJ2-7; D is perhaps TRBD1 (6 bases). V lost 4 bases and J lost 2, with 12 bases in between. Germline CDR1 and CDR2: KGHSH and LQKENI. The CDR3 sequence is 14 residues long.

The chain carries TRBV5-6 and TRBJ1-5; D possibly corresponds to TRBD1 (6 bases). Germline-derived CDR1 and CDR2 are SGHDT and YYEEEE. The CDR3 extends over 16 amino acids. V was trimmed by 4 bases and J by 3 bases, leaving 17 bases between them. CDR3 loop: CASSRRTERANQPQHF. DNA for the CDR3: TGTGCCAGCAGCCGAAGGACAGAAAGGGCCAATCAGCCCCAGCATTTT.

The V and J genes are TRBV2 and TRBJ2-5; the match to TRBD1 covers 8 bases. The V gene end was trimmed by 7 bases and the J gene end by 5 bases; junction bases not matched to a gene: 9. The germline V gene encodes CDR1 SNHLY and CDR2 FYNNEI. This CDR3 has 14 residues. CDR3 in DNA: TGTGCCAGCAAACCGGCAGGGGGCGCGGAGACCCAGTACTTC. Its protein product is CASKPAGGAETQYF.

The chain employs TRBV14 and TRBJ1-1; D remains unclear. Germline assignment: CDR1 SGHDN and CDR2 FVKESK. Trimming pared 0 bases from V and 6 bases from J, leaving 14 bases between. This CDR3 spans 15 amino acids. CDR3 region: CASSQDKVWRAEAFF. Written as DNA, the CDR3 is TGTGCCAGCAGCCAAGACAAGGTTTGGCGGGCTGAAGCTTTCTTT.

CDR3 nucleotide sequence: TGTGCCAGCAGCTCGACAGGGGATTACGGAGAAACCCAGTACTTC. This encodes CASSSTGDYGETQYF. The V call is TRBV11-2, the J call TRBJ2-5; TRBD1 agrees at 8 bases. From germline, CDR1 is SGHAT and CDR2 FQNNGV. CDR3 length equals 15 residues. J lost 8 bases, V lost 4 bases, and 12 bases had no gene match.